One T cell receptor (beta chain) is described in this entry. Its binding antigen is unknown. Within one base of it there is no much larger clone, and no base qualities were kept. This sample is drawn from a study of T cell repertoires and HLA-DP antigens (dated by TCRdb to the late 2010s). Study-level background: The study used an in vitro model of CD4+ T cell alloreactivity in which transduced HeLa cells presented allogeneic HLA-DP. The two alloantigens modelled structurally similar versus dissimilar alloantigens, differing from self at one and nine to ten peptide-binding groove amino acids, respectively. The three donors were two male and one female, with ages ranging from the 18-to-29 to the 60-to-69 age band. On average, around 220 ng of DNA went in for sorted CD137+CD4+ samples, versus about 1,100 ng for pre-culture CD4+ samples.

Results and caveats for the whole study, not just this receptor: The study was limited by having just a few donors, by relying on a non-physiological HeLa antigen-presenting system, and by using total CD4+ cells as responders. Sorted CD137+ cells showed similar clonality against both alloantigens, at around 0.39, which was much higher than the approximately 0.037 seen in pre-culture samples. Clones undetected before culture had an average cumulative frequency of about 36% against one allele and 50.6% against the other. Separate analysis of naive and memory CD4+ repertoires was not performed.

Magnetic bead negative selection was used to isolate untouched CD4+ T cells from Ficoll-separated PBMC, with purity averaging 97.7%. Using magnetic beads, untouched CD4+ T cells were isolated from Ficoll-separated PBMC at about 97.7% purity, with only negligible CD8+ contamination. Peripheral blood mononuclear cells came from the buffy coats of a few healthy blood donors, who served as the study's donors. Each of the three donors was CMV seronegative. The DNeasy Blood & Tissue Kit was used for extraction of genomic DNA. Genomic DNA from sorted CD137+CD4+ cells and from pre-culture CD4+ baseline samples of each subject was subjected to TCRB sequencing. The immunoSEQ multiplex PCR, with forward primers for 54 TRBV segments and reverse primers for 13 TRBJ segments, was used to amplify TCRB CDR3 regions. Pre-culture CD4+ samples were sequenced at deep resolution with a target of some 200,000 T cell genomes. Sequencing of the amplicons was done on an Illumina HiSeq System, giving 87 bp reads that spanned the CDR3. The source study handled its data this way. PCR and sequencing errors in the reads were corrected, and alignment to IMGT reference sequences was used to define CDR3 regions. Synthetic template pools were used to estimate the numbers of templates and unique rearrangements. Clonality was computed by subtracting Pielou's evenness from 1. Richness was estimated with the Daley-Smith estimator. Morisita's index served as the measure of repertoire overlap. Clones present in cultured samples but not detected in the pre-culture repertoire of the same donor were defined as low-abundance clones. Sourced from immuneACCESS, this table was stored by TCRdb with only in-frame sequences that have V and J called. A share of the clones is absent; for the studies checked, an unresolved V gene accounts for under half, and the remainder has no known explanation. V, J and clone size reflect that table, while D and trimming were determined from the DNA. Counted in this sample were 85,000 to 90,000 clones; approximately 89% of them appeared once. The ten largest clones capture 1.5% to 2% of the sample.

The TCR sequence derives from a man aged 45-65 years in good health and CMV-seronegative. Sequencing used CD4+ T cells from PBMCs.

Here is the DNA: TGTGCCAGCAGCTTAAGAGGGGGCCCGTCCTACAATGAGCAGTTCTTC. This yields the protein CASSLRGGPSYNEQFF. Recombination linked TRBV13 to TRBJ2-1; TRBD1 lines up with 7 middle nucleotides. According to the germline V gene (reference sequence), CDR1 reads PRHDT and CDR2 reads FYEKMQ. From its cysteine to its phenylalanine, the CDR3 spans 16 amino acids. Solely the CDR3 DNA is kept, with 48 bases framed from the first base. Trimming takes 2 bases off V and 1 base off J; junction bases not matched to a gene: 5.